This is a list of T cell receptor beta chains from one sample in a study of blood T cell repertoires in COVID-19. The protocol was immunoSEQ multiplex PCR, while the TCRdb copy is restricted to in-frame clones and leaves out a portion. This table has some 320,000 clones, approximately 89% appearing once. The sample was peripheral blood. The receptors shown here come from a woman aged 50 to 60 who had recovered from COVID-19. Each CDR3 is given with its conserved first and last residue.

>TRBV11-1
CASRTASNTEAFF
>TRBV5-5
CASTLLYPGTHLYQETQYF
>TRBV28
CASSGGTSGSVLYNEQFF
>TRBV28
CASRTGTSGPLYF
>TRBV4-3
CASSQGRQGVTEAFF
>TRBV19
CASSYRTDTGELFF
>TRBV27
CASSPIPGGGTQYF
>TRBV9
CASSITGELFF
>TRBV20-1
CSASKGAPNEKLFF
>TRBV28
CASSTPGQVYEQYF
>TRBV27
CASSARTSGDTDTQYF
>TRBV6-1
CASREGEPVPPYEQYF
>TRBV9
CASSVGVKGGYGYTF
>TRBV19
CASSTGGGANVLTF
>TRBV5-4
CASSLSGTGWRGYTF
>TRBV7-2
CASSRQTGVAEAFF
>TRBV7-7
CASSLPSTKSSYEQYF
>TRBV3-1/TRBV3-2
CASSPQGVPNYGYTF
>TRBV29-1
CSVSLQGIGDTQYF
>TRBV7-8
CASSLTGAEQYF
>TRBV30
CAWTPLTDTQYF
>TRBV7-2
CASSAWTGDTQYF
>TRBV6-1
CASSDSVNYGYTF
>TRBV6-6
CASSARPGEATQYF
>TRBV27
CASSSYIQTSTGELFF
>TRBV5-5
CASSLGQNYGYTF
>TRBV6-6
CASSYSGEDSPLHF
>TRBV5-6
CASSLGQTPNSPLHF
>TRBV19
CASKHRDGPLHF
>TRBV28
CASSPLAGALINEQFF
>TRBV7-9
CASSLARGGYNEQFF
>TRBV3-1/TRBV3-2
CASRTGNTEAFF
>TRBV19
CASTDRRRAEAFF
>TRBV6-2/TRBV6-3
CASSTGVLAAYEQYF
>TRBV5-6
CASSSIAGVETQYF
>TRBV2
CAGRPSSTDTQYF
>TRBV19
CASNLFTGGVYGYTF
>TRBV3-1/TRBV3-2
CASSQVAGGPFEQYF
>TRBV30
CAWSVLGRGHSMNTEAFF
>TRBV10-3
CAIKDYSDTGELFF
>TRBV12-5
CASGLLGNNEQFF
>TRBV15
CATGLAVAYEQYF
>TRBV2
CASSDQRGLAKNIQYF
>TRBV20-1
CSAEFQETQYF
>TRBV11-2
CASSPQGGNSPLHF
>TRBV28
CASSLSPGRDNEKLFF
>TRBV4-3
CASSQVAGGPSLLVEQFF
>TRBV7-9
CASSPGTSGRRAYEQFF
>TRBV6-5
CASSYSLTGADGYTF
>TRBV27
CASSRGQVNEKLFF
>TRBV27
CASSPSGEKGQPQHF
>TRBV2
CASRPVGGTIGYTF
>TRBV19
CASSTGSTAYEQYF
>TRBV19
CASRIPGTASTDTQYF
>TRBV28
CASSRDRDRHEQYF
>TRBV11-2
CASSTDRDTEAFF
>TRBV5-8
CASSPDPSGRSYEQYF